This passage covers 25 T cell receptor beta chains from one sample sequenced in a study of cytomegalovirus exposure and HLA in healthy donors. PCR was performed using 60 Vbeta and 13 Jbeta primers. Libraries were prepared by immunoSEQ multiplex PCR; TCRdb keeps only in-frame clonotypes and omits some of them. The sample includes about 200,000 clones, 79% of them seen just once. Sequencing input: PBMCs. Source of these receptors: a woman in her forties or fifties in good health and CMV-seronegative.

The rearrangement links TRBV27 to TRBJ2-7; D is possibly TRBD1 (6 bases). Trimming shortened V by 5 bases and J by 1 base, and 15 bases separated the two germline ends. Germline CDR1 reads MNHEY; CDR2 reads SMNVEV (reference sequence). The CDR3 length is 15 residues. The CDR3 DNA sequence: TGTGCCAGCAGTATCAGGGGAGATGATTCCTACGAGCAGTACTTC. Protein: CASSIRGDDSYEQYF.

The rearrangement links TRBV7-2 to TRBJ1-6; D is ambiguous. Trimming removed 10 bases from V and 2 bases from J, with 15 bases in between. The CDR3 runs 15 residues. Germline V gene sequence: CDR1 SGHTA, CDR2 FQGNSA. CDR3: CATWGGSTYNSPLHF. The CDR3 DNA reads TGTGCCACCTGGGGAGGGAGCACCTATAATTCACCCCTCCACTTT.

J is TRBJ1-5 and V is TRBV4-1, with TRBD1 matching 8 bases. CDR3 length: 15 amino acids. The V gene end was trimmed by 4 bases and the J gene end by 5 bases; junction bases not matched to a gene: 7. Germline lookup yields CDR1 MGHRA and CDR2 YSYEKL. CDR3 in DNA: TGCGCCAGCAGCCGAACAGGACAGGGCGATCAGCCCCAGCATTTT. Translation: CASSRTGQGDQPQHF.

As DNA, the CDR3 is TGCGCCAGCAGCTTGGGGGCTGACAGGTTAATCACTGAAGCTTTCTTT. Its translation: CASSLGADRLITEAFF. The chain employs TRBV5-1 and TRBJ1-1; possibly TRBD1 for D (6 bases). This CDR3 has 16 amino acids. CDR1 and CDR2 (germline): SGHRS, YFSETQ. V lost 0 bases to trimming and J lost 4 bases, with 16 bases between them.

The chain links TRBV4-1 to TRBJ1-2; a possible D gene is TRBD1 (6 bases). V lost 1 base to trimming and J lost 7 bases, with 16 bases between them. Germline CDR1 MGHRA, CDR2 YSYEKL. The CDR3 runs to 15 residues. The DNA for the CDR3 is TGCGCCAGCAGCCAAGGCGAGGGGGATATCGGTGGCTACACCTTC. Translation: CASSQGEGDIGGYTF.

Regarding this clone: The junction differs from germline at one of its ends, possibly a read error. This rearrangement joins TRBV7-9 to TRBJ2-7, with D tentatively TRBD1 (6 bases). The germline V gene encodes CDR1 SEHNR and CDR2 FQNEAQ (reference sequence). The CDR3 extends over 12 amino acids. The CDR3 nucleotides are TGTTCCAGCAGCCGGACAGACTACGAGCAGTACTTC. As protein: CSSSRTDYEQYF.

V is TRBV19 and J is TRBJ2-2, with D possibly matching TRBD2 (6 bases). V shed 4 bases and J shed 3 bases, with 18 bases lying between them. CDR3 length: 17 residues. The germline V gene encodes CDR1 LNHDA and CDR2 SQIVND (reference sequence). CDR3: CASSTLAGQGHTGELFF. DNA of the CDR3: TGTGCCAGTAGTACCTTGGCGGGGCAGGGTCACACCGGGGAGCTGTTTTTT.

CDR3 in DNA: TGTGCCAGCAGTCCCCGAGCGGCCCCGTCCTACGAGCAGTACTTC. It is translated as CASSPRAAPSYEQYF. The rearrangement joins TRBV7-8 to TRBJ2-7, with a weak D call TRBD2 (5 bases). The CDR3 spans 15 residues. V was trimmed by 6 bases and J by 1 base, leaving 16 bases between them. The germline CDR1 and CDR2 sequences are SGHVS and FQNEAQ.

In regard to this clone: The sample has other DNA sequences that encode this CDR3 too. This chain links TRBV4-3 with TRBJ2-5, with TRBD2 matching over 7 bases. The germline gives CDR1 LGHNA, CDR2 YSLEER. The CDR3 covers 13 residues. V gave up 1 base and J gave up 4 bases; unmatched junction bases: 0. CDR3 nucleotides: TGCGCCAGCAGCCAAGCGGGAGGAGAGACCCAGTACTTC. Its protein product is CASSQAGGETQYF.

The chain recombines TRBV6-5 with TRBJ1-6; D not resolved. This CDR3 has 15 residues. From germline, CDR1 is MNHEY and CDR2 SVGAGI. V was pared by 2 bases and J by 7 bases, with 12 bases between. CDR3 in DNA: TGTGCCAGCAGTTACCAGCGGCCGAGCAATTCACCCCTCCACTTT. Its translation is CASSYQRPSNSPLHF.

CDR3 loop: CAISESAGANEQYF. The CDR3 DNA sequence: TGTGCCATCAGTGAGTCGGCAGGGGCAAACGAGCAGTACTTC. The chain is built from TRBV10-3 and TRBJ2-7; D is perhaps TRBD1 (6 bases). The CDR3 runs to 14 residues. The V end lost 0 bases, the J end lost 5 bases, and 11 bases lay between the germline ends. Germline V gene lookup returns CDR1 ENHRY and CDR2 SYGVKD.

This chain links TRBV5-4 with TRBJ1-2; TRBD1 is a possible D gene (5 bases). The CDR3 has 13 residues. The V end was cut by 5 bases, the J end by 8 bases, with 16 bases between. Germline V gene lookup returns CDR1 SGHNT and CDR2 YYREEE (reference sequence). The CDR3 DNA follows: TGTGCCAGCAGACTACAGGTGCAAGAAGGCTACACCTTC. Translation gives CASRLQVQEGYTF.

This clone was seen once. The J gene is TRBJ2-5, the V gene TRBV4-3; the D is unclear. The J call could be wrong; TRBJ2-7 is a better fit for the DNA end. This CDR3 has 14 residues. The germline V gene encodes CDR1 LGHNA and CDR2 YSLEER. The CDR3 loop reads CASSQGMETYEQYF. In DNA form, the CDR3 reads TGCGCCAGCAGCCAAGGGATGGAGACGTACGAGCAGTACTTC.

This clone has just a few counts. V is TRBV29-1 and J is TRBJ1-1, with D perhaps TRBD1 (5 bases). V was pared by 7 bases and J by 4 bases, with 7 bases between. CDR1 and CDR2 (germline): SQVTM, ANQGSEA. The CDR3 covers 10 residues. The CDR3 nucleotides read TGCAGCGGGGGCGGCACTGAAGCTTTCTTT. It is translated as CSGGGTEAFF.

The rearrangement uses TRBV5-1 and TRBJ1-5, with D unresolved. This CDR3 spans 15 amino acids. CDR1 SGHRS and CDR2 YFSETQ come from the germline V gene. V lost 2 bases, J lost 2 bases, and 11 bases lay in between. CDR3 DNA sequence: TGCGCCAGCAGCTTATTCGCAGGCGGCAATCAGCCCCAGCATTTT. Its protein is CASSLFAGGNQPQHF.

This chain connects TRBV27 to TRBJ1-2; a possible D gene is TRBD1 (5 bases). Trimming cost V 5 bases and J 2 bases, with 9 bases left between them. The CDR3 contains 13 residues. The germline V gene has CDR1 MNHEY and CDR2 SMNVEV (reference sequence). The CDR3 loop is CASSTRQNYGYTF. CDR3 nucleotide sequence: TGTGCCAGCAGTACACGACAGAACTATGGCTACACCTTC.

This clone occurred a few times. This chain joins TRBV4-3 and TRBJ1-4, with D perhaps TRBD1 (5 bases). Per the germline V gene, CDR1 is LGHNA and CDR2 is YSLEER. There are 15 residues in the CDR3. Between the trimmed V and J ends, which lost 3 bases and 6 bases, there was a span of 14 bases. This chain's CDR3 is CASSQDGTVHEKLFF. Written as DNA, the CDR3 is TGCGCCAGCAGCCAGGACGGGACTGTTCATGAAAAACTGTTTTTT.

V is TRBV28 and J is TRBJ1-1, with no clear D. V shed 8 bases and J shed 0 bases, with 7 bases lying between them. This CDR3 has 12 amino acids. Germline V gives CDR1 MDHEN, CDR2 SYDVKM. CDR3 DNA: TGTGCCAGCGGGCCGCTGAACACTGAAGCTTTCTTT. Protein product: CASGPLNTEAFF.

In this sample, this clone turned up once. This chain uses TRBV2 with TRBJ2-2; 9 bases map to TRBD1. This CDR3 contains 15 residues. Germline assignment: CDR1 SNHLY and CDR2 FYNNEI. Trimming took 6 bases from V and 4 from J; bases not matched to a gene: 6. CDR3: CASRPGQGGTGELFF. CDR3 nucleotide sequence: TGTGCCAGCAGGCCGGGACAGGGCGGCACCGGGGAGCTGTTTTTT.

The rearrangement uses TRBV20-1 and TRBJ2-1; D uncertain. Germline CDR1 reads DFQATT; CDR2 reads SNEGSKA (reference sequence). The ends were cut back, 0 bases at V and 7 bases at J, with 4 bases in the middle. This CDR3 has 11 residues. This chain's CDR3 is CSARESNEQFF. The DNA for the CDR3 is TGCAGTGCTAGAGAATCAAATGAGCAGTTCTTC.

The CDR3: CASSLGTGGVVRSPLHF. The CDR3, as DNA: TGTGCCAGCAGCTTAGGGACAGGGGGAGTAGTACGGTCACCCCTCCACTTT. This sequence joins TRBV7-8 and TRBJ1-6, with 10 nucleotides matching TRBD1. V lost 1 base, J lost 10 bases, and 10 bases stayed unmatched. This CDR3 comprises 17 residues. Germline loops: CDR1 SGHVS, CDR2 FQNEAQ.

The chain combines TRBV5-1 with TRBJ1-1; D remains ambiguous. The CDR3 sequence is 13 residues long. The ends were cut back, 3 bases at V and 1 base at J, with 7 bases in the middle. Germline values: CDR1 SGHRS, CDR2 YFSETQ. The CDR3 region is CASSSRWNTEAFF. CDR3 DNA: TGCGCCAGCAGCTCGCGATGGAACACTGAAGCTTTCTTT. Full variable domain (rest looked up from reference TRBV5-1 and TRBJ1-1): KAGVTQTPRYLIKTRGQQVTLSCSPISGHRSVSWYQQTPGQGLQFLFEYFSETQRNKGNFPGRFSGRQFSNSRSEMNVSTLELGDSALYLCASSSRWNTEAFFGQGTRLTVV.

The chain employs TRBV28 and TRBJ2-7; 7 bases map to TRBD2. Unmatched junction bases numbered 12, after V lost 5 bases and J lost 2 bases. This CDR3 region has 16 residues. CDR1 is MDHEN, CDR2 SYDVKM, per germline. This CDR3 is CASSPAWDGLAYEQYF. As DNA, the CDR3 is TGTGCCAGCAGTCCAGCCTGGGACGGACTAGCCTACGAGCAGTACTTC.

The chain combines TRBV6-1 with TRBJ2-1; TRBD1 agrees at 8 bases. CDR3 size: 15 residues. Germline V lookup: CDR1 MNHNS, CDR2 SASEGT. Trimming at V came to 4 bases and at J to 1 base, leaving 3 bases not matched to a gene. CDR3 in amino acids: CASSGRTGSYNEQFF. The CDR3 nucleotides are TGTGCCAGCAGTGGGAGGACAGGGTCCTACAATGAGCAGTTCTTC.

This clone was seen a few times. The CDR3: CASSPGQWRETQYF. The CDR3, as DNA: TGTGCCAGCAGCCCCGGACAGTGGAGAGAGACCCAGTACTTC. This chain connects TRBV6-5 to TRBJ2-5, with D possibly TRBD1 on 6 matching bases. CDR3 length: 14 amino acids. Germline-derived CDR1 and CDR2 are MNHEY and SVGAGI. With 6 bases removed from V and 4 bases from J, the gap between germline ends came to 15 bases.